The rows below give T cell receptor beta chains drawn from one sample of a study of cytomegalovirus exposure and HLA in healthy donors. Method: immunoSEQ multiplex PCR; TCRdb's copy keeps in-frame clones and lacks some. The sample comprises 150,000 to 200,000 clones, over 75% of which are singletons, and 3% to 4.5% rests with the top ten. The sequenced sample consisted of PBMCs. The receptors here all came from a man between 45 and 60 years old in good health and CMV-seronegative. CDR3s include the opening cysteine and the closing phenylalanine or tryptophan. The D gene is left open where the match is weak. Some rows mark clone size as missing; the rest say once, few, many or name a class of expanded clone.

>.|.|TRBV10-1|TRBJ2-1|15
TGCGCCAGCAGCGAGACCCTTAAGGGGAACAATGAGCAGTTCTTC
CASSETLKGNNEQFF
>TRBD1|.|TRBV7-8|TRBJ1-2|16
TGTGCCAGCAGCCCCCGGGACAGGGGGCGTTCATATGGCTACACCTTC
CASSPRDRGRSYGYTF
>TRBD1|.|TRBV9|TRBJ1-4|16
TGTGCCAGCAGCGTGGGACAGGTGGCAACTAATGAAAAACTGTTTTTT
CASSVGQVATNEKLFF
>TRBD2|.|TRBV30|TRBJ2-3|15
TGTGCCTGGAGATTAGCGGGGGGAGGGGGAGATACGCAGTATTTT
CAWRLAGGGGDTQYF
>TRBD2|few|TRBV29-1|TRBJ2-3|14
TGCAGCGTTCTAGCGGGGGGGGCTGGAGATACGCAGTATTTT
CSVLAGGAGDTQYF
>.|once|TRBV29-1|TRBJ1-1|15
TGCAGCGTCGCCACCCTGGGACAAGAGAACACTGAAGCTTTCTTT
CSVATLGQENTEAFF
>.|.|TRBV29-1|TRBJ2-7|12
TGCAGCGTTGAACTCGGGTTCGGCGAGCAGTACTTC
CSVELGFGEQYF
>TRBD1|.|TRBV19|TRBJ1-1|14
TGTGCCAGTATCGAGGGGGCGCGTAAAACTGAAGCTTTCTTT
CASIEGARKTEAFF
>.|.|TRBV6-5|TRBJ2-7|14
TGTGCCAGCAGTTACAGTAGGGGGACCTACGAGCAGTACTTC
CASSYSRGTYEQYF
>.|.|TRBV11-2|TRBJ1-1|10
TGTGCCAGCAGCCCTAGGGAGGCTTTCTTT
CASSPREAFF
>TRBD1|.|TRBV4-3|TRBJ1-1|14
TGCGCCAGCAGCCTACAGGGGGCAGACACTGAAGCTTTCTTT
CASSLQGADTEAFF
>.|many|TRBV6-5|TRBJ1-4|15
TGTGCCAGCAGGTACAGGGAGAAGGTAACTGAAAAACTGTTTTTT
CASRYREKVTEKLFF
>.|.|TRBV6-5|TRBJ1-2|14
TGTGCCAGCAGCTCAGGGTCCGGGCGATATGGCTACACCTTC
CASSSGSGRYGYTF
>TRBD2|.|TRBV9|TRBJ2-5|13
TGTGCCAGCAGCCGGGGGGGGGAGGAGACCCAGTACTTC
CASSRGGEETQYF
>.|.|TRBV9|TRBJ1-1|13
TGTGCCAGCAGCGTAGGAGAGAACACTGAAGCTTTCTTT
CASSVGENTEAFF
>.|.|TRBV7-9|TRBJ2-5|15
TGTGCCAGCAGCCAATACAGGGTGCGTCAAGAGACCCAGTACTTC
CASSQYRVRQETQYF
>.|.|TRBV6-1|TRBJ2-7|13
TGTGCCAGCAGTGTACCTAACAGGTACGAGCAGTACTTC
CASSVPNRYEQYF
>TRBD2|.|TRBV19|TRBJ2-1|15
TGTGCCAGTAGTAGCGGGACTAGCGGCTACAATGAGCAGTTCTTC
CASSSGTSGYNEQFF
>.|few|TRBV7-3|TRBJ2-2|18
TGTGCCAGCAGCTTAACTGGTAGCCCGACAGTTAACACCGGGGAGCTGTTTTTT
CASSLTGSPTVNTGELFF
>.|.|TRBV7-9|TRBJ1-1|12
TGTGCCAGCAGCCTCGAGAAGGGGTGGACTTTCTTT
CASSLEKGWTFF
>.|.|TRBV7-2|TRBJ2-5|12
TGTGCCAGCAGCTTATATCTGGAGACCCAGTACTTC
CASSLYLETQYF
>TRBD2|.|TRBV7-9|TRBJ2-3|12
TGTTCCAGCAGCTTGGACAGCGGGGGGCAGTATTTT
CSSSLDSGGQYF
>.|once|TRBV5-5|TRBJ2-3|15
TGTGCCAGCAGCCCGAATGGACTCGCGGGGGATACGCAGTATTTT
CASSPNGLAGDTQYF
>.|.|TRBV4-3|TRBJ2-2|16
TGCGCCAGCAGCCAAGTCGTCGGGGGACCGACCGGGGAGCTGTTTTTT
CASSQVVGGPTGELFF
>TRBD1|.|TRBV27|TRBJ1-5|15
TGTGCCAGCAGTTCCGGGACAGGTCACAATCAGCCCCAGCATTTT
CASSSGTGHNQPQHF
>.|.|TRBV5-1|TRBJ2-7|15
TGCGCCAGCAGCTTGACGCCAGGGCAATCTTCCGAGCAGTACTTC
CASSLTPGQSSEQYF
>TRBD2|.|TRBV7-8|TRBJ2-1|15
TGTGCCAGCAGGCGGGCGGGGGGACCCTACAATGAGCAGTTCTTC
CASRRAGGPYNEQFF
>.|.|TRBV5-8|TRBJ1-4|11
TGTGCCAGCAGCTCCATTGGCCCCCTGTTTTTT
CASSSIGPLFF
>.|few|TRBV30|TRBJ1-1|11
TGTGCCTGGACGGGGGGGCGTGAAGCTTTCTTT
CAWTGGREAFF
>.|.|TRBV9|TRBJ1-4|14
TGTGCCAGCAGCGTAGCGGGGGGGCCGGGAAAACTGTTTTTT
CASSVAGGPGKLFF
>TRBD1|.|TRBV19|TRBJ1-6|17
TGTGCCACCTCATGGAGGGGGCGAGGTTCCTATAATTCACCCCTCCACTTT
CATSWRGRGSYNSPLHF
>.|.|TRBV9|TRBJ1-2|16
TGTGCCAGCAGTTCCCGGGGTAGATTCGGGAGTGCTGGCTACACCTTC
CASSSRGRFGSAGYTF
>.|once|TRBV6-5|TRBJ1-1|13
TGTGCCAGCAGTTACAATACTAACACTGAAGCTTTCTTT
CASSYNTNTEAFF
>.|few|TRBV28|TRBJ2-7|15
TGTGCCAGCAGTTTATGGACCCAAGGAGCCTACGAGCAGTACTTC
CASSLWTQGAYEQYF
>TRBD1|.|TRBV9|TRBJ2-2|15
TGTGCCAGCAGCGTGGGACAGCCGAACACCGGGGAGCTGTTTTTT
CASSVGQPNTGELFF
>TRBD1|.|TRBV7-2|TRBJ1-5|14
TGTGCCAGCAGCATTCAGGGGGCTGGGCAGCCCCAGCATTTT
CASSIQGAGQPQHF
>.|.|TRBV7-2|TRBJ1-3|15
TGTGCCAGCAGCCTAGGACACGGCTCTGGAAACACCATATATTTT
CASSLGHGSGNTIYF
>.|few|TRBV6-6|TRBJ2-2|14
TGTGCCAGCAGAACGGACACCAACACCGGGGAGCTGTTTTTT
CASRTDTNTGELFF
>.|few|TRBV7-2|TRBJ1-2|13
TGTGCCAGCAGCCCGACCCAGCAGGGGGGCTACACCTTC
CASSPTQQGGYTF
>TRBD2|.|TRBV7-2|TRBJ2-3|15
TGTGCCAGCAGCTTAGTGGGGCCTAGCGGCGATACGCAGTATTTT
CASSLVGPSGDTQYF
>.|.|TRBV2|TRBJ1-1|11
TGTGCCAGCAGCGCAGGGCCTGAAGCTTTCTTT
CASSAGPEAFF
>.|few|TRBV13|TRBJ1-2|13
TGTGCCAGCAGAAAGAGAGGCAGCTATGGCTACACCTTC
CASRKRGSYGYTF
>.|.|TRBV7-9|TRBJ1-1|11
TGTGCCAGCAGCCACGGGTCTGAAGCTTTCTTT
CASSHGSEAFF
>.|.|TRBV9|TRBJ2-4|15
TGTGCCAGCAGCGTAGAAGGCAACCTGAGGAACATTCAGTACTTC
CASSVEGNLRNIQYF
>TRBD1|.|TRBV5-1|TRBJ2-7|14
TGCGCCAGCAGCGGGGGACAGGGGGTCCACGAGCAGTACTTC
CASSGGQGVHEQYF
>.|.|TRBV4-3|TRBJ2-2|16
TGCGCCAGCAGCCAAGATAGGCTCAGGGCCACCGGGGAGCTGTTTTTT
CASSQDRLRATGELFF
>TRBD1|.|TRBV19|TRBJ1-1|14
TGTGCCAGTAGGGGGACAGGGAAGAACACTGAAGCTTTCTTT
CASRGTGKNTEAFF
>TRBD1|.|TRBV19|TRBJ1-1|15
TGTGCCGGTAGAAGGACAGGGGCCGCGAACACTGAAGCTTTCTTT
CAGRRTGAANTEAFF
>TRBD1|.|TRBV10-3|TRBJ1-3|14
TGTGCCATCAGTGGGACAGGCTCTGGAAACACCATATATTTT
CAISGTGSGNTIYF
>TRBD1|.|TRBV29-1|TRBJ1-5|13
TGCAGCGCAACGACAGGGGGGGGTCAGCCCCAGCATTTT
CSATTGGGQPQHF
>TRBD1|.|TRBV5-1|TRBJ2-2|16
TGCGCCAGCACCGGAACGGGACAGATAAACACCGGGGAGCTGTTTTTT
CASTGTGQINTGELFF
>TRBD1|few|TRBV7-2|TRBJ2-7|15
TGTGCCAGCAGCTTAGCCGGGACAGGGGTATCGGAGCAGTACTTC
CASSLAGTGVSEQYF
>TRBD1|.|TRBV27|TRBJ2-5|16
TGTGCCAGCAGCAGTCCCGGGACAGGGATCGGGGAGACCCAGTACTTC
CASSSPGTGIGETQYF
>TRBD1|.|TRBV4-3|TRBJ1-1|15
TGCGCCAGCAGCCAAGTTGGGACAGCAAACACTGAAGCTTTCTTT
CASSQVGTANTEAFF